This TCR beta chain derives from a study of blood T cells in healthy people across ages. A second PCR of roughly 6 to 12 cycles used a sample-barcoded 5' primer and a J-beta primer mix. TCRdb analysed the 5' RACE reads with MiXCR anew, one entry per CDR3 protein. Seen here are almost 1 million distinct CDR3 sequences, roughly 51% observed once, and the top ten hold about a fifth. Trimming cost V 5 bases and J 5 bases, with 15 bases left between them. CDR1 and CDR2 from the germline V gene are LNHNV and YYDKDF (reference sequence). CDR3 size: 14 residues. The sequencing input was blood. The sequence was collected from a woman aged 60-75 years in good health. This chain joins TRBV15 and TRBJ2-5, with unresolved D. CDR3 coding DNA: TGTGCCACCAGCCCATTGGCTTGTTCGGAGACCCAGTACTTC. Translation gives CATSPLACSETQYF.